This T cell receptor beta chain was obtained from a study of shared clonotypes between healthy human individuals. Germline lookup yields CDR1 MNHNY and CDR2 SVGAGI (reference sequence). V dropped 5 bases and J dropped 0 bases, with 8 bases sitting between them. The CDR3 length is 14 residues. This clone was found a few times. A much larger clone is a single base away; this may be a read error. TCRdb's table, derived via immunoSEQ multiplex PCR, lists solely in-frame clones and lacks some. The top ten clones hold 1.8% of a sample with hundreds of thousands of clones, around 72% of them seen once. V usage is TRBV6-6 and J usage is TRBJ1-5; D remains ambiguous. Source material: memory CD4+ T cells sorted from blood. Subset described: CD45RA-negative fraction. The TCR sequence derives from a woman aged 30 to 39 in good health. CDR3 DNA: TGTGCCAGCAGTGACCAGTATAGCAATCAGCCCCAGCATTTT. Translated, it gives CASSDQYSNQPQHF.